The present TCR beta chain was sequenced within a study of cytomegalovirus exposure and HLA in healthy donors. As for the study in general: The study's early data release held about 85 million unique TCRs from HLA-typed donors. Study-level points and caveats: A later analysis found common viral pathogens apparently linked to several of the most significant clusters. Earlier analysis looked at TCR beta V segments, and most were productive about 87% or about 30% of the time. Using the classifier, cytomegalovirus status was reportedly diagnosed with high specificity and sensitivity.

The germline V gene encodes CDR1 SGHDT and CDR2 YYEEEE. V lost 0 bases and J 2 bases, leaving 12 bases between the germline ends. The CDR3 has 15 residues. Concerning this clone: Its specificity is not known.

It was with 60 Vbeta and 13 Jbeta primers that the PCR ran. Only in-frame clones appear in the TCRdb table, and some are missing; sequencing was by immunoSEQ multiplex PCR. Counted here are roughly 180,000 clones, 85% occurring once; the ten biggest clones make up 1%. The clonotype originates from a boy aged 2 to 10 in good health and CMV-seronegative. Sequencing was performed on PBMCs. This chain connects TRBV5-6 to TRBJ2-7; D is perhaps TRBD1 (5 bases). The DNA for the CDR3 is TGTGCCAGCAGCTTGGCGGGCAGGGTTACCTACGAGCAGTACTTC. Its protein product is CASSLAGRVTYEQYF.